Shown below are 25 T cell receptor beta chains from a single sample sequenced in a study of radiotherapy plus CTLA-4 blockade in lung cancer (dated by TCRdb to the late 2010s). Libraries came from the immunoSEQ multiplex PCR assay. TCRdb stores this immuneACCESS table with in-frame sequences only. Part of the clones is absent; in the studies checked, under half of the shortfall reflects unresolved V genes, and no reason is known for the rest. This sample has roughly 100,000 clones in its table, and about 81% of those were observed once. The top ten hold around 3.7% of the sample. The sequences come from peripheral blood, collected from a patient treated with radiotherapy plus ipilimumab. The origin of the receptors is a human donor with non-small cell lung cancer who had a partial response to radiotherapy plus ipilimumab.

The chain combines TRBV18 with TRBJ2-1; D is unresolved. The CDR3 is 16 amino acids. Trimming cost V 6 bases and J 2 bases, with 17 bases left between them. Per the germline V gene, CDR1 is KGHSH and CDR2 is LQKENI. The CDR3 loop reads CASSVNRLGAYNEQFF. DNA for the CDR3: TGTGCCAGCTCTGTCAACCGCCTAGGAGCCTACAATGAGCAGTTCTTC.

This rearrangement joins TRBV27 to TRBJ2-7; 11 bases match TRBD1. After removal of 6 bases from V and 4 bases from J, the junction contained 26 bases not matched to a gene. The V gene's germline CDR1 is MNHEY and CDR2 SMNVEV (reference sequence). The CDR3 is made up of 21 amino acids. For the CDR3, the DNA is TGTGCCAGCAGCAACAATGTCCGGGACAGGGGGATCCAGCGGCGAGTTTACGAGCAGTACTTC. Encoded protein: CASSNNVRDRGIQRRVYEQYF.

The chain has TRBV25-1 and TRBJ2-4, with D tentatively TRBD1 (5 bases). Germline V lookup: CDR1 MGHDK, CDR2 SYGVNS. There are 15 residues in the CDR3. V was clipped by 3 bases and J by 3 bases, with 12 bases between them. This chain's CDR3 is CASSDDRSFKNIQYF. CDR3 DNA: TGTGCCAGCAGTGACGACAGATCCTTCAAAAACATTCAGTACTTC.

This clone was picked up one time. The V call is TRBV10-1, the J call TRBJ2-7, with 8 bases identical to TRBD1. The V and J ends lost 7 bases and 3 bases, in that order; junction bases with no gene match: 8. This CDR3 comprises 14 residues. Germline V gives CDR1 WNHNN, CDR2 SYGVQD (reference sequence). Here the CDR3 DNA reads TGCGCCAGCATCTGGACAGGGCATTACTACGAGCAGTACTTC. Its translation is CASIWTGHYYEQYF.

The J gene is TRBJ1-2, the V gene TRBV2; D gene ambiguous. The germline CDR1 and CDR2 sequences are SNHLY and FYNNEI. The CDR3 has 20 residues. Trimming took off 4 bases at V and 4 bases at J, with 31 bases between the two ends. CDR3 residues: CASSVLIPDRSTTSGYGYTF. CDR3 nucleotides: TGTGCCAGCAGTGTACTGATACCCGATCGCTCCACCACATCGGGCTATGGCTACACCTTC.

Only one count was recorded for this clone. V and J are TRBV7-3 and TRBJ2-2; TRBD2 might be the D (5 bases). This CDR3 has 16 amino acids. The V end lost 0 bases, the J end lost 4 bases, and 12 bases lay between the germline ends. Germline CDR1 and CDR2: SGHTA and FQGTGA. The CDR3 sequence is CASSLTDSASTGELFF. CDR3 coding DNA: TGTGCCAGCAGCTTAACTGATAGCGCCTCCACCGGGGAGCTGTTTTTT.

Turning to this clone: The same CDR3 is also encoded by other DNA sequences in this sample. The J gene is TRBJ2-1, the V gene TRBV5-1; 8 bases agree with TRBD1. The CDR3 sequence is 15 residues long. Germline CDR1 is SGHRS and CDR2 is YFSETQ. With V trimmed by 2 bases and J by 2 bases, 3 bases remained unmatched. DNA for the CDR3: TGCGCCAGCAGCTTAGGACAGGGAACCTACAATGAGCAGTTCTTC. It specifies CASSLGQGTYNEQFF.

The CDR3 DNA sequence: TGCGCCAGCAGCCCCCGTGACAGGGCGGATACGCAGTATTTT. Protein product: CASSPRDRADTQYF. The chain links TRBV4-1 to TRBJ2-3; 7 bases match TRBD1. Germline V gene data show CDR1 as MGHRA and CDR2 as YSYEKL. Trimming cost V 4 bases and J 6 bases; bases outside gene matches: 7. This CDR3 has 14 residues.

The chain couples TRBV13 to TRBJ2-3; a weak D match, TRBD2 (6 bases). V lost 5 bases and J 3 bases, leaving 21 bases between the germline ends. CDR3 length: 17 residues. Germline V CDR1 and CDR2: PRHDT, FYEKMQ (reference sequence). Here the CDR3 reads CASSPQVSGEITDTQYF. CDR3 sequence (DNA): TGTGCCAGCAGCCCCCAGGTGTCGGGGGAGATAACAGATACGCAGTATTTT.

V and J are TRBV19 and TRBJ1-1; 10 bases map to TRBD1. Germline loops: CDR1 LNHDA, CDR2 SQIVND (reference sequence). V lost 4 bases, J lost 11 bases, and 13 bases stayed unmatched. This CDR3 is built from 15 residues. Written as DNA, the CDR3 is TGTGCCAGTAGTACCCCGGGACAGGGGCTGTGGGAGGCTTTCTTT. Residues: CASSTPGQGLWEAFF.

The chain carries TRBV10-3 and TRBJ1-1; D call uncertain. Germline values: CDR1 ENHRY, CDR2 SYGVKD. Trimming shortened V by 0 bases and J by 3 bases, and 8 bases separated the two germline ends. This CDR3 contains 14 residues. In nucleotides, the CDR3 is TGTGCCATCAGTGAGTCCGGTATCGACACTGAAGCTTTCTTT. Its protein product is CAISESGIDTEAFF.

The gene calls are TRBV9 and TRBJ2-3; TRBD2 agrees at 7 bases. The germline CDR1 and CDR2 sequences are SGDLS and YYNGEE. The length of the CDR3 is 17 residues. The ends lost 4 bases at V and 2 bases at J; junction bases unmatched: 13. The DNA of the CDR3 is TGTGCCAGCAGCCCCGCCCCCCTAGCGGACCACACAGATACGCAGTATTTT. Residues: CASSPAPLADHTDTQYF.

This chain connects TRBV7-9 to TRBJ2-7; 9 bases agree with TRBD2. V lost 5 bases, J lost 5 bases, and 10 bases stayed unmatched. Germline V gives CDR1 SEHNR, CDR2 FQNEAQ (reference sequence). This CDR3 is 15 amino acids long. CDR3 sequence reads: CASSIPGLAENEQYF. Here the CDR3 DNA reads TGTGCCAGCAGCATACCGGGACTAGCAGAGAACGAGCAGTACTTC.

This clone has a single count. This chain joins TRBV5-1 and TRBJ2-7; TRBD1 aligns across 9 bases. Germline V lookup: CDR1 SGHRS, CDR2 YFSETQ. This CDR3 has 15 residues. The V segment lost 5 bases and the J segment 3 bases; nucleotides outside the gene matches: 9. The CDR3 is CASSYSGQGIYEQYF. The CDR3 coding sequence is TGCGCCAGCAGTTACTCAGGACAGGGGATCTACGAGCAGTACTTC.

This chain links TRBV18 with TRBJ1-6, with D unclear. The germline V and J ends were trimmed by 3 bases and 7 bases, with 7 bases remaining between them. Germline values: CDR1 KGHSH, CDR2 LQKENI. This CDR3 comprises 13 residues. The CDR3 DNA follows: TGTGCCAGCTCACCGGCCTTCAATTCACCCCTCCACTTT. Encoded protein: CASSPAFNSPLHF.

The chain has TRBV6-5 and TRBJ2-3, with 9 bases fitting TRBD2. Germline values: CDR1 MNHEY, CDR2 SVGAGI. The CDR3 consists of 15 residues. The V segment lost 5 bases and the J segment 1 base; nucleotides outside the gene matches: 4. CDR3 amino acids: CASSVRTSGTDTQYF. The DNA for the CDR3 is TGTGCCAGCAGTGTAAGGACTAGCGGCACAGATACGCAGTATTTT.

The genes are TRBV6-5 and TRBJ2-5; D remains unclear. V was trimmed by 0 bases and J by 4 bases, leaving 12 bases between them. The CDR3 loop spans 15 amino acids. Germline V lookup: CDR1 MNHEY, CDR2 SVGAGI. CDR3 coding DNA: TGTGCCAGCAGTTACTCGCTGGTAGCAAGAGAGACCCAGTACTTC. Protein sequence: CASSYSLVARETQYF.

This chain's CDR3 is CASSLAPGQGTGELFF. CDR3 sequence (DNA): TGCGCCAGCAGCTTGGCCCCGGGACAGGGAACCGGGGAGCTGTTTTTT. The chain has TRBV5-1 and TRBJ2-2; 9 nucleotides agree with TRBD1. Germline CDR1 SGHRS, CDR2 YFSETQ. Germline trimming cut 0 bases from V and 5 bases from J; bases unmatched to any gene: 5. There are 16 residues in the CDR3. The full variable domain, rest sourced from reference TRBV5-1 and TRBJ2-2, is KAGVTQTPRYLIKTRGQQVTLSCSPISGHRSVSWYQQTPGQGLQFLFEYFSETQRNKGNFPGRFSGRQFSNSRSEMNVSTLELGDSALYLCASSLAPGQGTGELFFGEGSRLTVL.

The chain recombines TRBV5-1 with TRBJ1-6; D gene uncertain. CDR3 length: 16 residues. Trimming cost V 0 bases and J 6 bases, with 13 bases left between them. Germline CDR1 and CDR2: SGHRS and YFSETQ. The CDR3 nucleotides are TGCGCCAGCAGCTTGGAGGTGCAGGCCTCTAATTCACCCCTCCACTTT. Amino acid sequence: CASSLEVQASNSPLHF.

The V gene is TRBV7-9, the J gene TRBJ2-3, with TRBD2 identical over 10 bases. Unmatched junction bases numbered 8, after V lost 4 bases and J lost 1 base. Germline V gene sequence: CDR1 SEHNR, CDR2 FQNEAQ (reference sequence). The CDR3 has 17 amino acids. The chain's CDR3 is CASSSDPSGRGTDTQYF. DNA of the CDR3: TGTGCCAGCAGCTCCGACCCGAGCGGGAGGGGCACAGATACGCAGTATTTT.

The V gene is TRBV11-2, the J gene TRBJ1-1; D not resolved. The V and J ends lost 2 bases and 0 bases respectively, with 16 bases between them. Per germline, CDR1 SGHAT and CDR2 FQNNGV. The CDR3 contains 17 residues. CDR3 loop: CASSLFGGKIMNTEAFF. The CDR3, as DNA: TGTGCCAGCAGCTTATTTGGTGGCAAAATAATGAACACTGAAGCTTTCTTT.

This clone is labeled medium-sized (0.01 to 0.1%). CDR3 in DNA: TGTGCCACCCTTGCCCCAGGGGGCGCGGGGGGCTACACCTTC. It translates to CATLAPGGAGGYTF. The V and J genes are TRBV6-5 and TRBJ1-2; 8 nucleotides align to TRBD1. Looked up from germline, CDR1 is MNHEY and CDR2 is SVGAGI. With V trimmed by 10 bases and J by 8 bases, 15 bases remained unmatched. The CDR3 loop spans 14 amino acids.

The chain employs TRBV29-1 and TRBJ1-2; D unresolved. Germline V gene sequence: CDR1 SQVTM, CDR2 ANQGSEA. Trimming took off 8 bases at V and 4 bases at J, with 11 bases between the two ends. The CDR3 is made up of 11 amino acids. CDR3 coding DNA: TGCAGCTCCCGAGGTAGCTATGGCTACACCTTC. Residues: CSSRGSYGYTF. Using reference TRBV29-1 and TRBJ1-2 for the parts outside the CDR3, the full variable domain is SAVISQKPSRDICQRGTSLTIQCQVDSQVTMMFWYRQQPGQSLTLIATANQGSEATYESGFVIDKFPISRPNLTFSTLTVSNMSPEDSSIYLCSSRGSYGYTFGSGTRLTVV.

This clone was detected only a few times. CDR3: CASNLGRASGYTF. DNA of the CDR3: TGTGCCAGCAACCTCGGGAGGGCAAGTGGCTACACCTTC. The chain couples TRBV9 to TRBJ1-2; D is unclear. This CDR3 contains 13 residues. CDR1 SGDLS and CDR2 YYNGEE come from the germline V gene. V was clipped by 6 bases and J by 7 bases, with 16 bases between them.

In its sample, this clone was seen once. The V call is TRBV6-5, the J call TRBJ2-3; tentatively, D is TRBD2 (5 bases). Germline V gives CDR1 MNHEY, CDR2 SVGAGI. The CDR3 contains 15 residues. V lost 5 bases and J 2 bases, leaving 14 bases between the germline ends. The CDR3 spells CASSRTPRVTDTQYF. The CDR3 DNA reads as TGTGCCAGCAGTCGAACCCCGCGGGTCACAGATACGCAGTATTTT.